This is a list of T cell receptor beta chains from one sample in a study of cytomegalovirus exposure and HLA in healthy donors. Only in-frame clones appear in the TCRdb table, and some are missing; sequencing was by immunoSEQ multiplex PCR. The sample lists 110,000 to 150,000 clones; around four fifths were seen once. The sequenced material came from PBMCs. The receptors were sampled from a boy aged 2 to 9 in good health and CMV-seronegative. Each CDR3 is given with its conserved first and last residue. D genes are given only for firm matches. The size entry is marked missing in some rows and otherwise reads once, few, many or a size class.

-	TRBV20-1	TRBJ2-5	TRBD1	TGCAGTGCTGAGGACAGGGGGACCCAGTACTTC	CSAEDRGTQYF
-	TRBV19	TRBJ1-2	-	TGTGCCAGTAGTCTCGGGGGGCCTCACTATGGCTACACCTTC	CASSLGGPHYGYTF
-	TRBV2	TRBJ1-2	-	TGTGCCAGCAGTGCCCAGTCCTATGGCTACACCTTC	CASSAQSYGYTF
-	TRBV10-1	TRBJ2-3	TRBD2	TGCGCCAGCAGTGAACCTAGCGGGTCAATCACAGATACGCAGTATTTT	CASSEPSGSITDTQYF
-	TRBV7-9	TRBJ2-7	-	TGTTCCAGCAGCCTCACAGGGGGGGCCTACGAGCAGTACTTC	CSSSLTGGAYEQYF
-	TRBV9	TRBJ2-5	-	TGTGCCAGCAGCGTAGAAGCAGGGGGGTTGTACCAAGAGACCCAGTACTTC	CASSVEAGGLYQETQYF
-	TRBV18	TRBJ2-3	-	TGTGCCAGCTCAACGGGTAGTGGGTCTGGAGATACGCAGTATTTT	CASSTGSGSGDTQYF
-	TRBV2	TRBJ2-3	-	TGTGCCAGCAGTCCAAGCGGAGATACGCAGTATTTT	CASSPSGDTQYF
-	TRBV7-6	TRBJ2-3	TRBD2	TGTGCCAGCAGCTTACTAGCGGGGGGGTCCACAGATACGCAGTATTTT	CASSLLAGGSTDTQYF
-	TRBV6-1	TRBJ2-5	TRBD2	TGTGCCAGCAGTGTAAACGGGGGGGCTTTGGAGACCCAGTACTTC	CASSVNGGALETQYF
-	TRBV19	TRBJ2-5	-	TGTGCCAGTAGTATTCTCTACGACAGCCAAGAGACCCAGTACTTC	CASSILYDSQETQYF
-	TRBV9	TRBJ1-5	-	TGTGCCAGCAGCGTAACGGGTGGTAATCAGCCCCAGCATTTT	CASSVTGGNQPQHF
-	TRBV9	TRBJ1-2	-	TGTGCCAGCGGAAGTGCGGGGGGCGCCTATGGCTACACCTTC	CASGSAGGAYGYTF
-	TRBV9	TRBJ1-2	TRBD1	TGTGCCAGCAGCGTCACCGGGACAGCGCCCCGAAACTATGGCTACACCTTC	CASSVTGTAPRNYGYTF
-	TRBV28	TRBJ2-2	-	TGTGCCAGCACTCTGTACCACGTCCCGGGAATGGCCGGGGAGCTGTTTTTT	CASTLYHVPGMAGELFF
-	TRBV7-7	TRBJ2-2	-	TGTGCCAGCAGCTTTGGGGGGTCCACCGGGGAGCTGTTTTTT	CASSFGGSTGELFF
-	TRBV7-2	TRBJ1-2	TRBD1	TGTGCCAGCAGCCGGGACAGGGGGCGTTTTAGGTCTGGTGGCTACACCTTC	CASSRDRGRFRSGGYTF
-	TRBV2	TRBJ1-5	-	TGTGCCAGCACCACGGTCCGCGAAGATAGCAATCAGCCCCAGCATTTT	CASTTVREDSNQPQHF
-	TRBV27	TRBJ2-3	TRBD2	TGTGCCAGCATAGCGGGATCCCTATTCACAGATACGCAGTATTTT	CASIAGSLFTDTQYF
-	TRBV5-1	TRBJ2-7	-	TGCGCCAGCAGCTTATCTCGGTTCGGGAGTTCCTACGAGCAGTACTTC	CASSLSRFGSSYEQYF
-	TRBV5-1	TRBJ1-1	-	TGCGCCAGCCGCAACCCACAGGGAACAATGAACACTGAAGCTTTCTTT	CASRNPQGTMNTEAFF
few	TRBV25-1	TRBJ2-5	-	TGTGCCAGCAGTATAGAAGAGACCCAGTACTTC	CASSIEETQYF
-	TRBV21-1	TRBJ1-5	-	TGTGCCAGCAGCAAAGGGGGGCAGAGCCATCAGCCCCAGCATTTT	CASSKGGQSHQPQHF
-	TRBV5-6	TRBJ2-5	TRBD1	TGTGCCAGCAGCCAGAGGACAGGGAGTATTGAGACCCAGTACTTC	CASSQRTGSIETQYF
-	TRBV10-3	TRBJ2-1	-	TGTGCCATCCAGGAGGGGATGGCGGGCGATGAGCAGTTCTTC	CAIQEGMAGDEQFF
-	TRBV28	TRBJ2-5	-	TGTGCCAGCACAAGCAGGGGAAAAGAGACCCAGTACTTC	CASTSRGKETQYF
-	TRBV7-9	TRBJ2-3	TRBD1	TGTGCCAGCATAAAAGCCGGGACAGGAAACACAGATACGCAGTATTTT	CASIKAGTGNTDTQYF
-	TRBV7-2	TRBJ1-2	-	TGTGCCAGCAGCTTTATTGGGGGCCCAATAGCTAACTATGGCTACACCTTC	CASSFIGGPIANYGYTF
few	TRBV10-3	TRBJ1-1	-	TGTGCCATCAGTGAGCGTCAGTTTGGGAGGACCGAAGCTTTCTTT	CAISERQFGRTEAFF
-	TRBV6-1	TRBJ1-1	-	TGTGCCAGCAGTGAAGGGGGCCTTAGGACTGAAGCTTTCTTT	CASSEGGLRTEAFF
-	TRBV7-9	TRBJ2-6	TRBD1	TGTGCCAGCAGCTTACTGACAGGGGGCGCCCCTGGGGCCAACGTCCTGACTTTC	CASSLLTGGAPGANVLTF
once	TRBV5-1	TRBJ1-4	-	TGCGCCAGCAGCTTGGATGGCAGAACTAATGAAAAACTGTTTTTT	CASSLDGRTNEKLFF
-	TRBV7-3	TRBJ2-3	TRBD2	TGTGCCAGCAGCTTAAAAGGTCAGTGGGTTAGCGGGGAAGGGCCACCTAGCACAGATACGCAGTATTTT	CASSLKGQWVSGEGPPSTDTQYF
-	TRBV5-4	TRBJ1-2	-	TGTGCCAGCAGCCAGCGGCGGGGGGGATATGGCTACACCTTC	CASSQRRGGYGYTF
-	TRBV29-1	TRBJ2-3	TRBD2	TGCAGCGCTCTAGCGGGGGTTATGGATACGCAGTATTTT	CSALAGVMDTQYF
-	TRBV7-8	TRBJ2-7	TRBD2	TGTGCCAGCAGCTCCGGAACCACAACTAGCGGGAGGACCTACGAGCAGTACTTC	CASSSGTTTSGRTYEQYF
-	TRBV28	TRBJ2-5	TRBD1	TGTGCCAGCAGGGTACAGGGGACAGAGACCCAGTACTTC	CASRVQGTETQYF
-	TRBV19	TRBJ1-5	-	TGTGCCAGTATATCTCACACAGGGAATCAGCCCCAGCATTTT	CASISHTGNQPQHF
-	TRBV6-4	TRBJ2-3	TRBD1	TGTGCCAGCAGTGACTCCCCAGGGGGCGCAGATACGCAGTATTTT	CASSDSPGGADTQYF
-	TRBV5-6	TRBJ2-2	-	TGTGCCAGCAGCTTGGGTTTGTTCGAGGGAAACACCGGGGAGCTGTTTTTT	CASSLGLFEGNTGELFF
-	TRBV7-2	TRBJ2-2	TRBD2	TGTGCCAGCAGCCCAGGCGGGGGTGACGGCGGGGAGCTGTTTTTT	CASSPGGGDGGELFF